This T cell receptor beta chain derives from a study of blood T cell repertoires in COVID-19. Profiling relied on immunoSEQ multiplex PCR, and the TCRdb table lists in-frame clones only, not all of them. Found here are roughly 200,000 clones, roughly 84% of them singletons; the top ten hold around 4.9%. This CDR3 comprises 14 residues. Germline V gives CDR1 SGHTA, CDR2 FQGNSA. V shed 5 bases, J shed 5 bases, and the junction held 2 bases outside the gene matches. The chain uses TRBV7-2 and TRBJ2-3; 12 bases align to TRBD2. The TCR comes from a woman of 80 years or more with acute or convalescent COVID-19. Material: peripheral blood. CDR3 DNA sequence: TGTGCCAGCAGCCAGGGACTAGCGGGAGATACGCAGTATTTT. Translated, it gives CASSQGLAGDTQYF.